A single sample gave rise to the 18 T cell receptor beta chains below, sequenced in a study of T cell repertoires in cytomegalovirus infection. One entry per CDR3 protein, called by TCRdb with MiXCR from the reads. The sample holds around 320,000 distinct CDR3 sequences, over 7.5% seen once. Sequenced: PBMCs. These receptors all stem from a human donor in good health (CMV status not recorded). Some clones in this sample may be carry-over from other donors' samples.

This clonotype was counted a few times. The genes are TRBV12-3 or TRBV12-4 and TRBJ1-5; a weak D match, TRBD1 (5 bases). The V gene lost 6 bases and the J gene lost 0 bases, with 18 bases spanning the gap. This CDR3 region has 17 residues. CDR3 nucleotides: TGTGCCAGCAGGCCCGTCGGGGCACCAAATAGCAATCAGCCCCAGCATTTT. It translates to CASRPVGAPNSNQPQHF.

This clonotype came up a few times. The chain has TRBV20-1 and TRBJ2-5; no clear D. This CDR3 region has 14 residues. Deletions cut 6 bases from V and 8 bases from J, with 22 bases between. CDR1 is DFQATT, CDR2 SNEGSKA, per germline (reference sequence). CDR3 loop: CSASREVVSGTQYF. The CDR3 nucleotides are TGCAGTGCCAGTCGTGAGGTAGTGTCTGGCACCCAGTACTTC.

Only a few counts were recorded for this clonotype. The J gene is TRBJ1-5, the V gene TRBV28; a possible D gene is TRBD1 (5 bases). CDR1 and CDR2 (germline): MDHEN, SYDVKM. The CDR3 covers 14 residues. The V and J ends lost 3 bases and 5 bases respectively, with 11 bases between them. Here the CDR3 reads CASSLGGTHQPQHF. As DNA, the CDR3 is TGTGCCAGCAGTTTGGGGGGGACGCATCAGCCCCAGCATTTT.

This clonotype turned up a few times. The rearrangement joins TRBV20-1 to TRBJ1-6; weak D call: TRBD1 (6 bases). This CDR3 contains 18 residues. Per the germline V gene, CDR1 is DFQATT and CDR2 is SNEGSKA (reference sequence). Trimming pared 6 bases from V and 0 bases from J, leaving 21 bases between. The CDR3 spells CSANRDPGRSSYNSPLHF. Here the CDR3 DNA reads TGCAGTGCCAACAGGGACCCCGGGCGAAGCTCCTATAATTCACCCCTCCACTTT.

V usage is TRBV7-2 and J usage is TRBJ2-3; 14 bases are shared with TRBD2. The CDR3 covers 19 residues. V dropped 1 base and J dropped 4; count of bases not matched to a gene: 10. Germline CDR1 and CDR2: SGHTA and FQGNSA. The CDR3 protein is CASSLGLAGGRSPADTQYF. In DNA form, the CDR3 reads TGTGCCAGCAGCTTAGGACTAGCGGGGGGGCGTTCCCCCGCAGATACGCAGTATTTT.

The CDR3 is CASSDSARYEQFF. CDR3 DNA sequence: TGTGCCAGCAGTGACTCAGCGAGGTACGAGCAGTTCTTC. The chain has TRBV25-1 and TRBJ2-1; D not resolved. The CDR3 spans 13 residues. Trimming stripped 3 bases from V and 10 bases from J, with 13 bases between. CDR1 is MGHDK and CDR2 is SYGVNS in the germline V gene.

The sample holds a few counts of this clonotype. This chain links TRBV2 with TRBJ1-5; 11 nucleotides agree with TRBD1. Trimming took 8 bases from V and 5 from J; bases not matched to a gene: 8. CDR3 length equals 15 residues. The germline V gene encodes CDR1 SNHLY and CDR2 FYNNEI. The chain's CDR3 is CASGRGQGAYQPQHF. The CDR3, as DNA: TGTGCCAGCGGGAGAGGACAGGGGGCCTATCAGCCCCAGCATTTT.

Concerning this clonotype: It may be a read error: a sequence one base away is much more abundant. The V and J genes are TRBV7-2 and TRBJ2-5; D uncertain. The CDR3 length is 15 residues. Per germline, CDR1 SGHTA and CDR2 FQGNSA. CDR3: CASSPGPLTREPQYF. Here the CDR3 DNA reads TGTGCCAGCAGCCCCGGACCCTTAACCCGAGAGCCCCAGTACTTC.

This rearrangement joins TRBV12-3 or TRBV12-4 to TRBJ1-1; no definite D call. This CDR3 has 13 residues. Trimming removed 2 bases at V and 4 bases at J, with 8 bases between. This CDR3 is CASSLIAGTEAFF. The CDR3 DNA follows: TGTGCCAGCAGTTTAATTGCAGGCACTGAAGCTTTCTTT.

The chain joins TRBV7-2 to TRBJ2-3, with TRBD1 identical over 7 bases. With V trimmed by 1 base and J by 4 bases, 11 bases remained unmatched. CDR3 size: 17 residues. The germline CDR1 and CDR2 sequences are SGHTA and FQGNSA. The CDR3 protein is CASSLGPYRDRADTQYF. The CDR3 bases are TGTGCCAGCAGCTTAGGACCCTACCGAGACAGGGCAGATACGCAGTATTTT.

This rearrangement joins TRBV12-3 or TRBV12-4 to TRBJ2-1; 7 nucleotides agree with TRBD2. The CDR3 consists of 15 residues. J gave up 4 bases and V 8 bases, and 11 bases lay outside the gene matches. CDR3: CASSMLAEPYNEQFF. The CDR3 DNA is TGTGCCAGCTCCATGCTAGCGGAGCCATACAATGAGCAGTTCTTC.

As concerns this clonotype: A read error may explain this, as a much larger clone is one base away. DNA of the CDR3: TGTGCCAGCAGCCAAGGCGGGGGGCCGTGGTACATCGGGGAGCTGTTTTTT. Protein sequence: CASSQGGGPWYIGELFF. The chain combines TRBV4-2 with TRBJ2-2; TRBD2 matches 8 bases. Germline V gene data show CDR1 as LGHNA and CDR2 as YNFKEQ. The trim removed 1 base at V and 7 bases at J, leaving 11 bases unmatched. CDR3 length: 17 amino acids.

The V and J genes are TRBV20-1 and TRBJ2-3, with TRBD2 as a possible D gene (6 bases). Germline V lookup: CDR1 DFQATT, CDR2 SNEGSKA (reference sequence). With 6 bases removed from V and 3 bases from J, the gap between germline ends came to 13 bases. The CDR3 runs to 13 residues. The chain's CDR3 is CSATRGNTDTQYF. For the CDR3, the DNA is TGCAGTGCCACGCGCGGGAATACAGATACGCAGTATTTT.

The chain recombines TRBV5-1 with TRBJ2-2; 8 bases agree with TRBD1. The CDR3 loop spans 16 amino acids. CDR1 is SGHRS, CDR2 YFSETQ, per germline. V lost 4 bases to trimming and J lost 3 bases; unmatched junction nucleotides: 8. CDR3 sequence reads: CASSRGQGQYTGELFF. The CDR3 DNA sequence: TGCGCCAGCAGCCGCGGACAGGGACAATACACCGGGGAGCTGTTTTTT.

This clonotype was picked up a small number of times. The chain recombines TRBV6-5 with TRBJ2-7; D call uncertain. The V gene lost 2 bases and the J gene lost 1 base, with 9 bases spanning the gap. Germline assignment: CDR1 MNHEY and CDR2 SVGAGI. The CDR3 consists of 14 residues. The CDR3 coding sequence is TGTGCCAGCAGTTACGGGTACGGGTCCTACGAGCAGTACTTC. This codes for CASSYGYGSYEQYF.

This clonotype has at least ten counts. CDR3 protein: CASSSFDRAHSGANVLTF. The CDR3 bases are TGTGCCAGCAGCTCCTTTGACAGGGCCCACTCTGGGGCCAACGTCCTGACTTTC. The chain employs TRBV7-8 and TRBJ2-6, with TRBD1 identical over 7 bases. Germline lookup yields CDR1 SGHVS and CDR2 FQNEAQ. This CDR3 has 18 residues. J was trimmed by 0 bases and V by 4 bases; bases with no gene match: 9. The full variable domain, rest sourced from reference TRBV7-8 and TRBJ2-6, is GAGVSQSPRYKVAKRGQDVALRCDPISGHVSLFWYQQALGQGPEFLTYFQNEAQLDKSGLPSDRFFAERPEGSVSTLKIQRTQQEDSAVYLCASSSFDRAHSGANVLTFGAGSRLTVL.

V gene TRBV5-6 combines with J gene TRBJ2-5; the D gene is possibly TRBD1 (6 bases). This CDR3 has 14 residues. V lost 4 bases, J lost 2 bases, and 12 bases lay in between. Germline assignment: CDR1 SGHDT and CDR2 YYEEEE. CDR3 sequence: CASSDLTGQETQYF. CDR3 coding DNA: TGTGCCAGCAGCGACTTGACAGGTCAAGAGACCCAGTACTTC.

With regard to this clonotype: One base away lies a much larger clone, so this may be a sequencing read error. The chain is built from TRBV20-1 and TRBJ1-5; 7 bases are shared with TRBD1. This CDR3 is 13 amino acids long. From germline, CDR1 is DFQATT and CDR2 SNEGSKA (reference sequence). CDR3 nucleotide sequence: TGCAGGGCTCCTACAGGGGACGGGCAGCCCCAGCATTTT. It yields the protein CRAPTGDGQPQHF.